These 27 T cell receptor beta chains were sequenced from one sample in a study of T-cell reconstitution after alpha-beta-depleted transplantation in children. For TCRbeta, the library was prepared with unique molecular identifiers. TCRdb reprocessed the PCR reads with MiXCR, giving one entry per CDR3 protein. This table holds about 340,000 distinct CDR3 sequences, roughly 17% found once. This material consisted of PBMCs, mostly from graft donor cells, taken 360 days after TCRalphabeta/CD19-depleted stem cell transplant. These TCRs come from a male patient aged 2 to 10 who had a stem cell transplant for acute lymphoblastic leukemia, so the T cells may come from the graft donor.

The V gene is TRBV4-2, the J gene TRBJ2-5, with TRBD1 matching over 10 bases. CDR1 and CDR2 from the germline V gene are LGHNA and YNFKEQ. Trimming at V came to 5 bases and at J to 4 bases, leaving 7 bases not matched to a gene. CDR3 size: 15 residues. The CDR3 DNA sequence: TGTGCCAGCAGCTCCCCCGGACAGGGGGGAGAGACCCAGTACTTC. As protein: CASSSPGQGGETQYF.

In this sample, this clonotype turned up a few times. The chain joins TRBV12-3 or TRBV12-4 to TRBJ2-2; D might be TRBD1 (6 bases). V lost 5 bases and J 6 bases, leaving 13 bases between the germline ends. The CDR3 covers 14 residues. This CDR3 reads CASSPAQGPGELFF. The DNA for the CDR3 is TGTGCCAGCAGTCCCGCACAGGGCCCCGGGGAGCTGTTTTTT.

The chain carries TRBV4-1 and TRBJ2-2; tentative D call: TRBD2 (6 bases). Per the germline V gene, CDR1 is MGHRA and CDR2 is YSYEKL. Trimming shortened V by 0 bases and J by 3 bases, and 11 bases separated the two germline ends. The CDR3 length is 16 residues. DNA for the CDR3: TGCGCCAGCAGCCAAGATGGCGGGGTTGACACCGGGGAGCTGTTTTTT. Translated: CASSQDGGVDTGELFF.

The gene calls are TRBV18 and TRBJ2-7; TRBD2 matches at 7 bases. With 3 bases clipped from V and 2 bases from J, the junction kept 10 bases outside the gene matches. The germline V gene encodes CDR1 KGHSH and CDR2 LQKENI. The CDR3 is 16 amino acids. CDR3 sequence: CASSPKTSLPPYEQYF. Here the CDR3 DNA reads TGTGCCAGCTCACCCAAGACTAGCCTCCCCCCCTACGAGCAGTACTTC.

This sequence joins TRBV4-2 and TRBJ1-2, with D hard to call. The CDR3 contains 15 residues. Germline assignment: CDR1 LGHNA and CDR2 YNFKEQ. Trimming cost V 0 bases and J 1 base, with 9 bases left between them. CDR3 sequence: CASSQDKVINYGYTF. The CDR3 region has the DNA TGTGCCAGCAGCCAAGACAAGGTTATTAACTATGGCTACACCTTC.

V gene TRBV6-2 or TRBV6-3 combines with J gene TRBJ2-3; 11 nucleotides agree with TRBD2. The germline CDR1 and CDR2 sequences are MNHEY and SVGEGT. V lost 2 bases, J lost 2 bases, and 6 bases stayed unmatched. This CDR3 is 17 amino acids long. CDR3 amino acids: CASSYLLAGGFTDTQYF. In DNA form, the CDR3 reads TGTGCCAGCAGTTACCTCCTAGCGGGAGGATTCACAGATACGCAGTATTTT.

The rearrangement uses TRBV28 and TRBJ2-1; 9 nucleotides line up with TRBD2. The CDR3 contains 17 residues. V shed 2 bases, J shed 8 bases, and the junction held 13 bases outside the gene matches. The germline V gene encodes CDR1 MDHEN and CDR2 SYDVKM. The CDR3 sequence is CASSLLAGNRLVDEQFF. Written as DNA, the CDR3 is TGTGCCAGCAGTTTACTAGCGGGAAACCGACTAGTTGATGAGCAGTTCTTC.

The sample holds a few counts of this clonotype. The rearrangement uses TRBV11-2 and TRBJ2-1; D is unclear. Trimming removed 1 base at V and 9 bases at J, with 13 bases between. Germline V gene sequence: CDR1 SGHAT, CDR2 FQNNGV. The CDR3 totals 14 residues. In nucleotides, the CDR3 is TGTGCCAGCAGCTTAGGAGTTGGCGTGGGTGAGCAGTTCTTC. As protein: CASSLGVGVGEQFF.

The rearrangement uses TRBV15 and TRBJ2-2; 10 nucleotides agree with TRBD1. The CDR3 spans 14 residues. With V trimmed by 8 bases and J by 1 base, 1 base remained unmatched. The germline gives CDR1 LNHNV, CDR2 YYDKDF (reference sequence). This CDR3 is CATGQGENTGELFF. CDR3 nucleotides: TGTGCCACCGGACAGGGGGAGAACACCGGGGAGCTGTTTTTT. The full variable domain, completed using reference TRBV15 and TRBJ2-2, is DAMVIQNPRYQVTQFGKPVTLSCSQTLNHNVMYWYQQKSSQAPKLLFHYYDKDFNNEADTPDNFQSRRPNTSFCFLDIRSPGLGDTAMYLCATGQGENTGELFFGEGSRLTVL.

This chain connects TRBV6-5 to TRBJ2-1; D is possibly TRBD2 (5 bases). The ends were cut back, 1 base at V and 10 bases at J, with 8 bases in the middle. The CDR3 totals 12 residues. CDR1 and CDR2 from the germline V gene are MNHEY and SVGAGI. CDR3 in DNA: TGTGCCAGCAGTTACTGGAGCGGCGAGCAGTTCTTC. It encodes CASSYWSGEQFF.

This clonotype was counted only a few times. The CDR3 spells CASSSDWSGELFF. DNA of the CDR3: TGTGCCAGCAGCTCAGATTGGAGCGGGGAGCTGTTTTTT. The gene calls are TRBV7-2 and TRBJ2-2; D is unclear. Trimming removed 4 bases from V and 7 bases from J, with 10 bases in between. Germline V gives CDR1 SGHTA, CDR2 FQGNSA. This CDR3 region has 13 residues.

This clonotype was detected many times. This chain links TRBV5-1 with TRBJ2-1; 10 bases align to TRBD2. Trimming at V came to 3 bases and at J to 4 bases, leaving 4 bases not matched to a gene. The CDR3 has 15 amino acids. CDR1 is SGHRS and CDR2 is YFSETQ in the germline V gene. This chain's CDR3 is CASSSGTSAYNEQFF. CDR3 DNA: TGCGCCAGCAGCTCCGGGACTAGCGCGTACAATGAGCAGTTCTTC.

There are a few counts of this clonotype. The CDR3 DNA follows: TGTGCCAGCAGACCCCCGGGGACCCTCGCCTACTATGGCTACACCTTC. This sequence encodes CASRPPGTLAYYGYTF. The genes are TRBV6-2 or TRBV6-3 and TRBJ1-2, with D possibly TRBD1 on 5 matching bases. The germline V gene encodes CDR1 MNHEY and CDR2 SVGEGT. The CDR3 covers 16 residues. V lost 6 bases, J lost 3 bases, and 20 bases lay in between.

This clonotype was recorded many times. The chain recombines TRBV24-1 with TRBJ2-1; a possible D gene is TRBD1 (6 bases). This CDR3 spans 18 amino acids. V was trimmed by 4 bases and J by 0 bases, leaving 18 bases between them. Germline assignment: CDR1 KGHDR and CDR2 SFDVKD. In DNA, the CDR3 is TGTGCCACCAGTGACCCAATGACAGGACATAGCTCCTACAATGAGCAGTTCTTC. Translation gives CATSDPMTGHSSYNEQFF.

J is TRBJ1-2 and V is TRBV27, with a tentative D call TRBD1 (6 bases). This CDR3 is built from 16 residues. Germline assignment: CDR1 MNHEY and CDR2 SMNVEV (reference sequence). Trimming shortened V by 3 bases and J by 3 bases, and 17 bases separated the two germline ends. CDR3 bases: TGTGCCAGCAGTTTGACAGGAGCCATCAATTACTATGGCTACACCTTC. This translates into CASSLTGAINYYGYTF.

This clonotype was detected only a few times. The chain combines TRBV5-1 with TRBJ1-1, with D possibly matching TRBD1 (6 bases). Germline lookup yields CDR1 SGHRS and CDR2 YFSETQ. This CDR3 contains 12 residues. V was clipped by 8 bases and J by 1 base, with 9 bases between them. The CDR3 is CASVGQNTEAFF. Here the CDR3 DNA reads TGCGCCAGTGTGGGACAGAACACTGAAGCTTTCTTT. Full variable domain (outside the CDR3, taken from reference TRBV5-1 and TRBJ1-1): KAGVTQTPRYLIKTRGQQVTLSCSPISGHRSVSWYQQTPGQGLQFLFEYFSETQRNKGNFPGRFSGRQFSNSRSEMNVSTLELGDSALYLCASVGQNTEAFFGQGTRLTVV.

Here the CDR3 reads CASSQDLGGANVLTF. CDR3 DNA sequence: TGTGCCAGCAGCCAAGATTTGGGTGGGGCCAACGTCCTGACTTTC. The J gene is TRBJ2-6, the V gene TRBV4-2; D remains ambiguous. The CDR3 is 15 amino acids. V lost 0 bases and J lost 3, with 6 bases in between. Germline V CDR1 and CDR2: LGHNA, YNFKEQ.

V is TRBV27 and J is TRBJ2-5, with 12 bases matching TRBD1. The CDR3 loop spans 15 amino acids. The germline V gene encodes CDR1 MNHEY and CDR2 SMNVEV (reference sequence). Trimming cost V 5 bases and J 5 bases; bases outside gene matches: 6. Written as DNA, the CDR3 is TGTGCCAGCAGTCCCCGGGACAGGGGGCCGGAGACCCAGTACTTC. Its protein product is CASSPRDRGPETQYF.

At least ten counts were recorded for this clonotype. This sequence joins TRBV6-5 and TRBJ2-1, with D possibly matching TRBD2 (6 bases). Germline CDR1 is MNHEY and CDR2 is SVGAGI. V was trimmed by 2 bases and J by 6 bases, leaving 17 bases between them. The CDR3 consists of 16 residues. CDR3 amino acids: CASSYNRGAFSNEQFF. The CDR3 DNA is TGTGCCAGCAGTTACAACCGCGGGGCCTTTAGCAATGAGCAGTTCTTC.

This clonotype has a handful of counts. The rearrangement links TRBV4-3 to TRBJ1-3; no reliable D call. V dropped 0 bases and J dropped 1 base, with 10 bases sitting between them. The CDR3 is 16 amino acids. Germline V gene lookup returns CDR1 LGHNA and CDR2 YSLEER. CDR3 nucleotide sequence: TGCGCCAGCAGCCAAGATAGGAGAGGTTCTGGAAACACCATATATTTT. Its protein product is CASSQDRRGSGNTIYF.

The chain links TRBV21-1 to TRBJ2-6; the table's D call, TRBD2, has no DNA check behind it. TRBV21-1 is a pseudogene locus. The CDR3 is 17 amino acids. CDR3 sequence (DNA): TGTGCCAGCAGCAGAGACACCGGCCCCTCTGGGGCCAACGTCCTGACTTTC. It is translated as CASSRDTGPSGANVLTF.

This clonotype was picked up a small number of times. V is TRBV5-1 and J is TRBJ1-2; the match to TRBD1 covers 8 bases. Germline V gives CDR1 SGHRS, CDR2 YFSETQ. Trimming cost V 0 bases and J 0 bases; bases outside gene matches: 4. This CDR3 has 16 residues. CDR3 region: CASSLGTGPTNYGYTF. The CDR3 bases are TGCGCCAGCAGCTTGGGGACAGGGCCAACTAACTATGGCTACACCTTC.

This clonotype turned up a few times. The V gene is TRBV18, the J gene TRBJ1-6, with 7 bases identical to TRBD1. The J segment lost 8 bases and the V segment lost 3 bases, leaving 4 bases of the junction unmatched. The CDR3 runs 14 residues. Germline CDR1 reads KGHSH; CDR2 reads LQKENI. CDR3 residues: CASSPSTGDSPLHF. Here the CDR3 DNA reads TGTGCCAGCTCACCGTCTACAGGGGATTCACCCCTCCACTTT. The full variable domain, completed using reference TRBV18 and TRBJ1-6, is NAGVMQNPRHLVRRRGQEARLRCSPMKGHSHVYWYRQLPEEGLKFMVYLQKENIIDESGMPKERFSAEFPKEGPSILRIQQVVRGDSAAYFCASSPSTGDSPLHFGNGTRLTVT.

CDR3 sequence reads: CASSPVLLDTQYF. Here the CDR3 DNA reads TGTGCCAGCAGTCCAGTACTCCTAGATACGCAGTATTTT. The chain employs TRBV25-1 and TRBJ2-3; D remains unclear. The CDR3 contains 13 residues. CDR1 MGHDK and CDR2 SYGVNS come from the germline V gene. Trimming pared 5 bases from V and 5 bases from J, leaving 11 bases between.

This rearrangement joins TRBV12-3 or TRBV12-4 to TRBJ1-5; 7 bases line up with TRBD1. V lost 6 bases and J lost 7; bases outside the gene matches: 15. CDR3 length: 16 amino acids. The CDR3 is CASSPQGRGNLQPQHF. The CDR3 bases are TGTGCCAGCAGCCCTCAGGGCAGGGGGAATTTACAGCCCCAGCATTTT.

There are a few counts of this clonotype. The chain is built from TRBV12-3 or TRBV12-4 and TRBJ1-4; weak D call: TRBD1 (5 bases). This CDR3 is 13 amino acids long. Trimming removed 6 bases at V and 5 bases at J, with 10 bases between. CDR3 coding DNA: TGTGCCAGCAGCCCCGGGGGGAATGAAAAACTGTTTTTT. It specifies CASSPGGNEKLFF.

V is TRBV5-5 and J is TRBJ2-4; perhaps TRBD1 as D (5 bases). The CDR3 contains 15 residues. CDR1 and CDR2 (germline): SGHKS, YYEKEE (reference sequence). V lost 2 bases and J 5 bases, leaving 14 bases between the germline ends. In DNA form, the CDR3 reads TGTGCCAGCAGCTTAACCTCAGGGCCCCAAAACATTCAGTACTTC. It specifies CASSLTSGPQNIQYF.